The 18 T cell receptor beta chains below come from one sample, sequenced in a study of T cell responses to AZD1222 COVID-19 vaccine. Only in-frame clones appear in the TCRdb table, and some are missing; sequencing was by immunoSEQ multiplex PCR. The data contain around 95,000 clones, around 87% of them singletons. The source material was peripheral blood, sampled on day 0 of MenACWY control vaccination. Every receptor here comes from an adult in good health.

The rearrangement links TRBV13 to TRBJ2-3; 16 bases are shared with TRBD2. The CDR3 runs 20 residues. The germline V gene encodes CDR1 PRHDT and CDR2 FYEKMQ (reference sequence). J lost 5 bases, V lost 0 bases, and 11 bases had no gene match. The chain's CDR3 is CASSLGAWGLAGGPVDTQYF. CDR3 bases: TGTGCCAGCAGCTTAGGTGCATGGGGACTAGCGGGGGGGCCGGTAGATACGCAGTATTTT.

The DNA of the CDR3 is TGCGCCAGCAGCCCGGGGACTAGCGTTTGGGACATTCAGTACTTC. Protein sequence: CASSPGTSVWDIQYF. The chain couples TRBV5-1 to TRBJ2-4; 10 bases line up with TRBD2. Germline CDR1 reads SGHRS; CDR2 reads YFSETQ. Losses at the gene ends were 4 bases for V and 8 bases for J; bases not matched to a gene: 9. CDR3 size: 15 residues.

The chain joins TRBV2 to TRBJ1-1, with a weak D call TRBD1 (5 bases). The ends were cut back, 6 bases at V and 0 bases at J, with 14 bases in the middle. CDR3 length: 15 amino acids. From germline, CDR1 is SNHLY and CDR2 FYNNEI. Here the CDR3 reads CASRGGVQMNTEAFF. The CDR3 nucleotides read TGTGCCAGCAGGGGGGGGGTTCAAATGAACACTGAAGCTTTCTTT. The variable domain in full, with the rest retrieved from reference TRBV2 and TRBJ1-1, is EPEVTQTPSHQVTQMGQEVILRCVPISNHLYFYWYRQILGQKVEFLVSFYNNEISEKSEIFDDQFSVERPDGSNFTLKIRSTKLEDSAMYFCASRGGVQMNTEAFFGQGTRLTVV.

The chain uses TRBV4-3 and TRBJ2-5; D possibly corresponds to TRBD2 (5 bases). V dropped 0 bases and J dropped 5 bases, with 22 bases sitting between them. Germline V lookup: CDR1 LGHNA, CDR2 YSLEER. The CDR3 contains 18 residues. The CDR3 protein is CASSQDSVFVRGSETQYF. CDR3 sequence (DNA): TGCGCCAGCAGCCAAGATTCGGTCTTCGTACGGGGAAGTGAGACCCAGTACTTC.

This clone was seen only a few times. This sequence joins TRBV19 and TRBJ2-1; possibly TRBD1 for D (6 bases). V dropped 3 bases and J dropped 15 bases, with 15 bases sitting between them. The CDR3 has 12 residues. In germline, CDR1 is LNHDA, CDR2 SQIVND (reference sequence). Here the CDR3 DNA reads TGTGCCAGTAGTATCGAGGGGGTAAGTGCGTTCTTC. This gives the protein CASSIEGVSAFF.

As DNA, the CDR3 is TGTGCCAGCAGCCAAGATCAAGGCGTCGGTGGCTACACCTTC. Protein product: CASSQDQGVGGYTF. J is TRBJ1-2 and V is TRBV4-2, with D unclear. This CDR3 has 14 amino acids. Germline V lookup: CDR1 LGHNA, CDR2 YNFKEQ. V was clipped by 0 bases and J by 7 bases, with 12 bases between them.

In DNA form, the CDR3 reads TGTGCCAGCAGTGAATGGAACACCATATATTTT. Protein: CASSEWNTIYF. The rearrangement links TRBV2 to TRBJ1-3, with D hard to call. The CDR3 runs to 11 residues. With 2 bases removed from V and 7 bases from J, the gap between germline ends came to 3 bases. CDR1 and CDR2 (germline): SNHLY, FYNNEI.

J is TRBJ1-4 and V is TRBV9, with D hard to call. V was trimmed by 4 bases and J by 3 bases, leaving 13 bases between them. The CDR3 is 15 amino acids. Germline assignment: CDR1 SGDLS and CDR2 YYNGEE. In nucleotides, the CDR3 is TGTGCCAGCAGCCCCCTCGGTAGGGCTAATGAAAAACTGTTTTTT. This translates into CASSPLGRANEKLFF.

V usage is TRBV28 and J usage is TRBJ1-3; D is unclear. The CDR3 loop spans 14 amino acids. Germline V gene lookup returns CDR1 MDHEN and CDR2 SYDVKM. The V end was cut by 6 bases, the J end by 2 bases, with 11 bases between. CDR3 loop: CASSPPGTGNTIYF. The CDR3 DNA reads as TGTGCCAGCAGCCCCCCGGGAACTGGAAACACCATATATTTT.

CDR3 region: CASTWTGRNQPQHF. Here the CDR3 DNA reads TGTGCCAGCACCTGGACAGGGCGCAATCAGCCCCAGCATTTT. This rearrangement joins TRBV28 to TRBJ1-5; TRBD1 matches at 8 bases. After removal of 7 bases from V and 2 bases from J, the junction contained 4 bases not matched to a gene. Looked up from germline, CDR1 is MDHEN and CDR2 is SYDVKM. The CDR3 contains 14 residues.

This chain links TRBV7-2 with TRBJ1-3; possible D gene TRBD1, 5 bases. V was cut by 3 bases and J by 0 bases, with 9 bases left in between. This CDR3 comprises 15 residues. CDR1 is SGHTA and CDR2 is FQGNSA in the germline V gene. CDR3 in DNA: TGTGCCAGCAGCTTCGGGACTTACTCTGGAAACACCATATATTTT. It codes for CASSFGTYSGNTIYF.

There are a few counts of this clone. The J gene is TRBJ2-6, the V gene TRBV29-1, with 11 bases that match TRBD1. In germline, CDR1 is SQVTM, CDR2 ANQGSEA. V lost 7 bases to trimming and J lost 2 bases; unmatched junction nucleotides: 16. The length of the CDR3 is 19 residues. The CDR3 reads CSAFQTDRGRSPGANVLTF. For the CDR3, the DNA is TGCAGCGCATTTCAAACGGACAGGGGGCGGTCCCCTGGGGCCAACGTCCTGACTTTC.

The chain uses TRBV7-9 and TRBJ2-3, with 9 positions matching TRBD1. Germline V gene data show CDR1 as SEHNR and CDR2 as FQNEAQ (reference sequence). J was trimmed by 5 bases and V by 4 bases; bases with no gene match: 13. The CDR3 loop spans 17 amino acids. CDR3 in DNA: TGTGCCAGCAGCTCCCCCCCCACAGGGGGCATAAGAGATACGCAGTATTTT. Translated, it gives CASSSPPTGGIRDTQYF. Full variable domain (remainder filled in from reference TRBV7-9 and TRBJ2-3): DTGVSQNPRHKITKRGQNVTFRCDPISEHNRLYWYRQTLGQGPEFLTYFQNEAQLEKSRLLSDRFSAERPKGSFSTLEIQRTEQGDSAMYLCASSSPPTGGIRDTQYFGPGTRLTVL.

The rearrangement links TRBV6-2 or TRBV6-3 to TRBJ2-3; 8 bases agree with TRBD1. V lost 6 bases to trimming and J lost 4 bases; unmatched junction nucleotides: 6. This CDR3 is 14 amino acids long. The germline V gene has CDR1 MNHEY and CDR2 SVGEGT. The CDR3: CASSGDRPPDTQYF. Written as DNA, the CDR3 is TGTGCCAGCAGCGGGGACAGGCCTCCAGATACGCAGTATTTT.

V gene TRBV19 combines with J gene TRBJ1-1, with TRBD1 matching over 7 bases. The germline gives CDR1 LNHDA, CDR2 SQIVND (reference sequence). This CDR3 has 13 amino acids. Trimming removed 4 bases from V and 3 bases from J; junction bases left unmatched: 2. DNA for the CDR3: TGTGCCAGTAGTAGGACAGGATACACTGAAGCTTTCTTT. Amino acid sequence: CASSRTGYTEAFF.

CDR3 loop: CASSYKSGLAGADTQYF. The CDR3 DNA reads as TGCGCCAGCAGCTACAAATCGGGACTAGCGGGAGCAGATACGCAGTATTTT. The chain uses TRBV5-1 and TRBJ2-3; 14 bases map to TRBD2. The CDR3 length is 17 residues. Germline lookup yields CDR1 SGHRS and CDR2 YFSETQ. V shed 3 bases and J 4 bases; nucleotides not matched to a gene: 7.

Comment on this clone: Additional DNA sequences in this sample encode the identical CDR3. The chain joins TRBV19 to TRBJ1-1; TRBD1 is a possible D gene (5 bases). V lost 6 bases and J lost 3, with 11 bases in between. The CDR3 has 13 amino acids. Germline CDR1 reads LNHDA; CDR2 reads SQIVND (reference sequence). As DNA, the CDR3 is TGTGCCAGTAGCACAACGGGGGACACTGAAGCTTTCTTT. It is translated as CASSTTGDTEAFF. Full variable domain (rest looked up from reference TRBV19 and TRBJ1-1): DGGITQSPKYLFRKEGQNVTLSCEQNLNHDAMYWYRQDPGQGLRLIYYSQIVNDFQKGDIAEGYSVSREKKESFPLTVTSAQKNPTAFYLCASSTTGDTEAFFGQGTRLTVV.

V and J are TRBV3-1 (or the pseudogene TRBV3-2) and TRBJ2-2, with 12 bases aligning to TRBD2. The CDR3 extends over 18 amino acids. V trimming: 4 bases; J trimming: 3 bases; junction bases outside the gene matches: 9. Germline assignment: CDR1 LGHDT and CDR2 YNNKEL (reference sequence). In nucleotides, the CDR3 is TGTGCCAGCAGCCCCCATCTAGCGGGAGGGGGACACACCGGGGAGCTGTTTTTT. Encoded protein: CASSPHLAGGGHTGELFF.